This T cell receptor (beta chain) is drawn from a study of T cell changes during pregnancy in multiple sclerosis. Generated by immunoSEQ multiplex PCR, the TCRdb table keeps only in-frame clones and is missing some. The sample includes some 55,000 clones, approximately 91% seen only once; the top ten take roughly 1.2%. Looked up from germline, CDR1 is SGHTA and CDR2 is FQGNSA. The CDR3 covers 14 residues. The V gene end was trimmed by 7 bases and the J gene end by 3 bases; junction bases not matched to a gene: 5. This clone was recorded once. The J gene is TRBJ2-7, the V gene TRBV7-2; 11 positions match TRBD2. Sequenced material: peripheral blood, taken after pregnancy. This clonotype was obtained from a female donor in good health, enrolled as a control in a pregnancy study. CDR3 residues: CASTLGLAGYEQYF. The DNA of the CDR3 is TGTGCCAGCACCCTCGGACTAGCGGGCTACGAGCAGTACTTC. The full variable domain, with the rest looked up from reference TRBV7-2 and TRBJ2-7, is GAGVSQSPSNKVTEKGKDVELRCDPISGHTALYWYRQSLGQGLEFLIYFQGNSAPDKSGLPSDRFSAERTGGSVSTLTIQRTQQEDSAVYLCASTLGLAGYEQYFGPGTRLTVT.